The 14 T cell receptor beta chains below come from one sample, sequenced in a study of technical replicates of blood from a handful of donors (dated by TCRdb to 2017 to 2019). Library method: the immunoSEQ multiplex PCR assay. TCRdb took this table from immuneACCESS and kept in-frame rearrangements with V and J called. Such tables lack part of the clones; where checked against another copy, unresolved V genes explain under half of the gap, and the rest is unexplained. The table for this sample lists tens of thousands of clones; around 97% of them were counted only once. Clones ranked in the top ten supply 0.21% of the sample. Material for sequencing was T cells isolated from PBMCs. These receptors were taken from a human donor in good health.

The chain carries TRBV25-1 and TRBJ1-1; D is undetermined. V was trimmed by 1 base and J by 1 base, leaving 13 bases between them. The CDR3 is 16 amino acids. Germline V lookup: CDR1 MGHDK, CDR2 SYGVNS. For the CDR3, the DNA is TGTGCCAGCAGTGAATTTGGACTAGTAGGGAACACTGAAGCTTTCTTT. Amino acids: CASSEFGLVGNTEAFF.

V and J are TRBV4-1 and TRBJ2-3; 7 positions agree with TRBD1. This CDR3 is 14 amino acids long. V lost 7 bases to trimming and J lost 3 bases; unmatched junction nucleotides: 7. Germline CDR1 is MGHRA and CDR2 is YSYEKL. The CDR3 DNA reads TGCGCCAGCATGCCGACAGGGTTGACAGATACGCAGTATTTT. It specifies CASMPTGLTDTQYF.

The chain employs TRBV19 and TRBJ1-5, with 7 bases matching TRBD1. CDR1 LNHDA and CDR2 SQIVND come from the germline V gene (reference sequence). V lost 1 base and J lost 4; bases outside the gene matches: 4. This CDR3 is built from 15 residues. The CDR3 coding sequence is TGTGCCAGTAGTATAGGTCAGGGGGGAAATCAGCCCCAGCATTTT. Translated: CASSIGQGGNQPQHF. The variable domain in full, with the rest retrieved from reference TRBV19 and TRBJ1-5, is DGGITQSPKYLFRKEGQNVTLSCEQNLNHDAMYWYRQDPGQGLRLIYYSQIVNDFQKGDIAEGYSVSREKKESFPLTVTSAQKNPTAFYLCASSIGQGGNQPQHFGDGTRLSIL.

In this sample, this clone turned up once. V and J are TRBV4-1 and TRBJ2-5, with 10 bases matching TRBD2. Trimming at V came to 0 bases and at J to 3 bases, leaving 4 bases not matched to a gene. CDR1 is MGHRA and CDR2 is YSYEKL in the germline V gene. The CDR3 runs 16 residues. The CDR3 reads CASSQDAGLAEETQYF. In DNA, the CDR3 is TGCGCCAGCAGCCAAGATGCTGGACTAGCGGAAGAGACCCAGTACTTC.

This clone was recorded once. The chain carries TRBV13 and TRBJ1-1; 7 positions agree with TRBD1. Trimming cost V 5 bases and J 2 bases; bases outside gene matches: 11. Germline loops: CDR1 PRHDT, CDR2 FYEKMQ (reference sequence). The CDR3 consists of 16 residues. The CDR3 loop is CASSAEGGVRNTEAFF. The CDR3 bases are TGTGCCAGCAGCGCCGAAGGGGGCGTTCGCAACACTGAAGCTTTCTTT.

Here the CDR3 DNA reads TGCGCCAGCAGCCAAGACCCGCTGGGAAGGGGAGATACGCAGTATTTT. Protein product: CASSQDPLGRGDTQYF. The chain employs TRBV4-1 and TRBJ2-3; a weak D match, TRBD1 (5 bases). The CDR3 loop spans 16 amino acids. The V end lost 0 bases, the J end lost 5 bases, and 15 bases lay between the germline ends. Germline assignment: CDR1 MGHRA and CDR2 YSYEKL.

The DNA of the CDR3 is TGTGCCAGCAGCCCGCCGGGTTCTTGGAGGACTGAAGCTTTCTTT. The encoded protein is CASSPPGSWRTEAFF. This chain joins TRBV7-6 and TRBJ1-1; no firm D call. The CDR3 has 15 amino acids. Germline-derived CDR1 and CDR2 are SGHVS and FNYEAQ. V was trimmed by 5 bases and J by 5 bases, leaving 18 bases between them. The full variable domain, its missing parts supplied by reference TRBV7-6 and TRBJ1-1, is GAGVSQSPRYKVTKRGQDVALRCDPISGHVSLYWYRQALGQGPEFLTYFNYEAQQDKSGLPNDRFSAERPEGSISTLTIQRTEQRDSAMYRCASSPPGSWRTEAFFGQGTRLTVV.

The rearrangement links TRBV6-1 to TRBJ2-2; no definite D call. Deletions cut 9 bases from V and 8 bases from J, with 7 bases between. Germline V gene data show CDR1 as MNHNS and CDR2 as SASEGT. CDR3 length equals 10 residues. The CDR3 nucleotides read TGTGCCAGTATAGCTGGGGAGCTGTTTTTT. This gives the protein CASIAGELFF.

The V gene is TRBV7-2, the J gene TRBJ1-5; possible D gene TRBD1, 6 bases. The CDR3 runs 16 residues. Trimming removed 3 bases from V and 8 bases from J, with 20 bases in between. From germline, CDR1 is SGHTA and CDR2 FQGNSA. CDR3 sequence: CASSFGGERGGKPQHF. The CDR3 nucleotides are TGTGCCAGCAGCTTTGGGGGCGAACGGGGGGGTAAGCCCCAGCATTTT.

The chain joins TRBV15 to TRBJ1-1; the D is unclear. V was trimmed by 7 bases and J by 3 bases, leaving 18 bases between them. The CDR3 runs 15 residues. Germline CDR1 reads LNHNV; CDR2 reads YYDKDF (reference sequence). In DNA, the CDR3 is TGTGCCACCATGGAGAGCCACCCAAGACACACTGAAGCTTTCTTT. It is translated as CATMESHPRHTEAFF. Full variable domain (remainder filled in from reference TRBV15 and TRBJ1-1): DAMVIQNPRYQVTQFGKPVTLSCSQTLNHNVMYWYQQKSSQAPKLLFHYYDKDFNNEADTPDNFQSRRPNTSFCFLDIRSPGLGDTAMYLCATMESHPRHTEAFFGQGTRLTVV.

The CDR3 sequence: CASSFFREMNTEAFF. CDR3 nucleotide sequence: TGTGCCAGCAGCTTTTTTCGGGAGATGAACACTGAAGCTTTCTTT. The rearrangement uses TRBV11-2 and TRBJ1-1; D is undetermined. Germline V CDR1 and CDR2: SGHAT, FQNNGV. Trimming took 3 bases from V and 0 from J, leaving 11 bases between them. This CDR3 has 15 amino acids.

The chain recombines TRBV19 with TRBJ2-7; 11 positions agree with TRBD1. The J segment lost 5 bases and the V segment lost 6 bases, leaving 15 bases of the junction unmatched. The germline V gene encodes CDR1 LNHDA and CDR2 SQIVND (reference sequence). The CDR3 contains 17 residues. CDR3 region: CASRTDVRDRGSDEQYF. The CDR3 nucleotides are TGTGCCAGTAGAACCGACGTGCGGGACAGGGGGTCTGACGAGCAGTACTTC.

This chain links TRBV5-4 with TRBJ2-1; 9 bases fit TRBD2. The CDR3 sequence is 16 residues long. V gave up 1 base and J gave up 6 bases; unmatched junction bases: 8. Looked up from germline, CDR1 is SGHNT and CDR2 is YYREEE (reference sequence). The CDR3, as DNA: TGTGCCAGCAGCTTGAATGGCGGGGGGGCCAGCAATGAGCAGTTCTTC. Amino acids: CASSLNGGGASNEQFF. Combining the CDR3 with reference TRBV5-4 and TRBJ2-1 gives the whole variable domain ETGVTQSPTHLIKTRGQQVTLRCSSQSGHNTVSWYQQALGQGPQFIFQYYREEENGRGNFPPRFSGLQFPNYSSELNVNALELDDSALYLCASSLNGGGASNEQFFGPGTRLTVL.

The genes are TRBV6-4 and TRBJ2-2; TRBD2 matches 8 bases. Trimming cost V 2 bases and J 4 bases; bases outside gene matches: 21. CDR1 is MRHNA and CDR2 is SNTAGT in the germline V gene. The CDR3 has 21 amino acids. The CDR3, as DNA: TGTGCCAGCAGTGACCACGCGACTGTAGTAAAAGCGGGGGCTGTCACCGGGGAGCTGTTTTTT. Translating gives CASSDHATVVKAGAVTGELFF.